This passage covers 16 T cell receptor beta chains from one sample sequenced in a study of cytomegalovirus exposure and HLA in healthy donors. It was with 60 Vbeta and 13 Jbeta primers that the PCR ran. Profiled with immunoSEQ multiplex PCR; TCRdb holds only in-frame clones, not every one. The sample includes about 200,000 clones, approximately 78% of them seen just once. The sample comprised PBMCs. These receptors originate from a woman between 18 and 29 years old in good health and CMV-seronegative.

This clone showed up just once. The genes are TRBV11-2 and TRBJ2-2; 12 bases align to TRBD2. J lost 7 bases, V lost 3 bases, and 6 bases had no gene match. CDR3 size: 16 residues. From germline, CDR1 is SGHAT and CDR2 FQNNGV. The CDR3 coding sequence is TGTGCCAGCAGCTTTGGACTAGCGGGGCCGGACGGGGAGCTGTTTTTT. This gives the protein CASSFGLAGPDGELFF.

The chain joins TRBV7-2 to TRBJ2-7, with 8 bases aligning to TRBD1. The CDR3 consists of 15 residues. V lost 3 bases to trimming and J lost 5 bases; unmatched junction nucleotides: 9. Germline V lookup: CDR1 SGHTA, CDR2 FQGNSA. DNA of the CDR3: TGTGCCAGCAGCTTGCCTAGACAGGGGTTACACGAGCAGTACTTC. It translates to CASSLPRQGLHEQYF. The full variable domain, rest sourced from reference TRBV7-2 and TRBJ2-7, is GAGVSQSPSNKVTEKGKDVELRCDPISGHTALYWYRQSLGQGLEFLIYFQGNSAPDKSGLPSDRFSAERTGGSVSTLTIQRTQQEDSAVYLCASSLPRQGLHEQYFGPGTRLTVT.

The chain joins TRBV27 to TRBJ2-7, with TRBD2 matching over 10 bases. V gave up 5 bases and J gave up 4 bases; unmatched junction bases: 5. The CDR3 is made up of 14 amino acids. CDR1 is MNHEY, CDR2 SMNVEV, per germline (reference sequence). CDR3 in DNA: TGTGCCAGCAGTGCGTCTAGCGGGAGTTACGAGCAGTACTTC. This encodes CASSASSGSYEQYF.

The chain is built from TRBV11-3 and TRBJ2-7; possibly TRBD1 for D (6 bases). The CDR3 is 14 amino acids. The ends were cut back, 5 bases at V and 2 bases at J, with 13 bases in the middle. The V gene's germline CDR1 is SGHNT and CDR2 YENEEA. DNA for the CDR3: TGTGCCAGCAGCCAACAGGGCCAGACCTACGAGCAGTACGTC. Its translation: CASSQQGQTYEQYV.

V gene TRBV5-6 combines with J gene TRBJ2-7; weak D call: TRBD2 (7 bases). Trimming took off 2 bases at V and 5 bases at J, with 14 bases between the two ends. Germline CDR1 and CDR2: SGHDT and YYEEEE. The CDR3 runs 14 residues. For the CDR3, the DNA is TGTGCCAGCAGCTTCGTTGGGGGGGCCCACGAGCAGTACTTC. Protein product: CASSFVGGAHEQYF.

CDR3 in amino acids: CASSQTSGRKNEQFF. For the CDR3, the DNA is TGTGCCAGCAGCCAGACTAGCGGGAGGAAAAATGAGCAGTTCTTC. The V gene is TRBV7-9, the J gene TRBJ2-1; 13 nucleotides align to TRBD2. J gave up 7 bases and V 5 bases, and 5 bases lay outside the gene matches. CDR1 and CDR2 (germline): SEHNR, FQNEAQ (reference sequence). The CDR3 covers 15 residues. Combining the CDR3 with reference TRBV7-9 and TRBJ2-1 gives the whole variable domain DTGVSQNPRHKITKRGQNVTFRCDPISEHNRLYWYRQTLGQGPEFLTYFQNEAQLEKSRLLSDRFSAERPKGSFSTLEIQRTEQGDSAMYLCASSQTSGRKNEQFFGPGTRLTVL.

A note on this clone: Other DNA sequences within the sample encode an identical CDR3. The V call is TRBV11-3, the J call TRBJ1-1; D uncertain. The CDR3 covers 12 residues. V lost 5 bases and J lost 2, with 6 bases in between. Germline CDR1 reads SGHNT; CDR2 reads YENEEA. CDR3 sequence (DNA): TGTGCCAGCAGCCTCCCCAACACTGAAGCTTTCTTT. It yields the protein CASSLPNTEAFF.

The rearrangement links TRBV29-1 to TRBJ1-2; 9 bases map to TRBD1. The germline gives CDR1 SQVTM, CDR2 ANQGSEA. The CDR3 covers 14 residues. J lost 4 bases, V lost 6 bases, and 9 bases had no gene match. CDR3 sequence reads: CSVFDRGGFYGYTF. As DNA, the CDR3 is TGCAGCGTCTTCGACAGGGGGGGGTTCTATGGCTACACCTTC.

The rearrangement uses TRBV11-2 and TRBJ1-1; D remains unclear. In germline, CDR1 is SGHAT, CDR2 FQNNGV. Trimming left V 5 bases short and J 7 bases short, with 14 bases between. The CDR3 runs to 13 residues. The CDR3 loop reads CASSPSAGFEAFF. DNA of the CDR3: TGTGCCAGCAGCCCAAGCGCGGGGTTTGAAGCTTTCTTT.

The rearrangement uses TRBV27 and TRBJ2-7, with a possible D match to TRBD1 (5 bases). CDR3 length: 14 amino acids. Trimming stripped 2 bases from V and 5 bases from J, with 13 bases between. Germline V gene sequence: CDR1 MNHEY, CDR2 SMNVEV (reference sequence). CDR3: CASSLIRGLDEQYF. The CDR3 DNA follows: TGTGCCAGCAGTTTAATTAGGGGTCTCGACGAGCAGTACTTC.

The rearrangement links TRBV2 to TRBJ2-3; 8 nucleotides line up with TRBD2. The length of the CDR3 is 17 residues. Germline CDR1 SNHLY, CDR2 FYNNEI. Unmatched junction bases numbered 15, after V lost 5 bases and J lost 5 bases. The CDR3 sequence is CASSFKTSAKREDTQYF. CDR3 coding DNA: TGTGCCAGCAGTTTCAAGACTAGCGCGAAGAGGGAAGATACGCAGTATTTT.

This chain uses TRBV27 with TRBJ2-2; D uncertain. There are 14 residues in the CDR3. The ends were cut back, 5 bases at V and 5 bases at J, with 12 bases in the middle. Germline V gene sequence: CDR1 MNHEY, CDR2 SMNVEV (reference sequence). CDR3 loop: CASSTGLRTGELFF. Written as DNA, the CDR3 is TGTGCCAGCAGTACGGGTCTTCGGACCGGGGAGCTGTTTTTT.

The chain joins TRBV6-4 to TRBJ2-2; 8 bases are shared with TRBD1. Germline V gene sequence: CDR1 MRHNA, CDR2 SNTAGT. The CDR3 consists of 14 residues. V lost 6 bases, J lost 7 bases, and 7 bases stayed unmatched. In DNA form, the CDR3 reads TGTGCCAGCAGACTGACAGGGGCAAACGGGGAGCTGTTTTTT. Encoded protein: CASRLTGANGELFF.

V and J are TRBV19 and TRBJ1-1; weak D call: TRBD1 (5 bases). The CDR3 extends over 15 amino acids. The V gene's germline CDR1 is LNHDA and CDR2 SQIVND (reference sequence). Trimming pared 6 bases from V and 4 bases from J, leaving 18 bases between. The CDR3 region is CASRGLIPQGTEAFF. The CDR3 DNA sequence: TGTGCCAGTAGAGGGTTAATCCCCCAGGGCACTGAAGCTTTCTTT.

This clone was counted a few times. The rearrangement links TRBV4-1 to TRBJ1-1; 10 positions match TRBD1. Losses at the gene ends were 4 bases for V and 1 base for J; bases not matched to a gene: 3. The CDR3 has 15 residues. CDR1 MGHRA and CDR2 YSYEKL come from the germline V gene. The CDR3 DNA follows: TGCGCCAGCAGCCTTCGGGACAGGGGGAACACTGAAGCTTTCTTT. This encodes CASSLRDRGNTEAFF.

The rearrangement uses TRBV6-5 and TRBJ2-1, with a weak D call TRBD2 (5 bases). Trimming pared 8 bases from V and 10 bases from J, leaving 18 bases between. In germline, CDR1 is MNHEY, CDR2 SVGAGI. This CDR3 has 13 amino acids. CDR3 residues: CASCLTGSREQFF. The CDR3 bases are TGTGCCAGCTGCCTAACGGGATCCAGGGAGCAGTTCTTC.